The rows below give T cell receptor beta chains drawn from one sample of a study of blood T cells in healthy people across ages. TCRdb independently ran MiXCR on the 5' RACE reads; one entry per CDR3 protein. The sample records hundreds of thousands of distinct CDR3 sequences, 29% being singletons. The sequencing input was blood. The origin of the receptors is a woman older than 75 in good health. Both conserved end residues are part of each CDR3. The D gene is left open where the match is weak. Clone size is stated in some rows and not others, as once, few, many or a class when expanded.

abundance	v_gene	d_gene	j_gene	CDR3nt	CDR3aa
few	TRBV12-3/TRBV12-4	NA	TRBJ1-5	TGTGCCAGCAGTTTACCCGGATTCAATCAGCCCCAGCATTTT	CASSLPGFNQPQHF
NA	TRBV5-1	NA	TRBJ2-3	TGCGCCAGCAGCTTGGCCGTGCAGGGAACAGATACGCAGTATTTT	CASSLAVQGTDTQYF
NA	TRBV18	TRBD2	TRBJ2-1	TGTGCCAGCTCACCGGGACTAGCGGGGGGCCCCTCCTACAATGAGCAGTTCTTC	CASSPGLAGGPSYNEQFF
few	TRBV6-2/TRBV6-3	TRBD2	TRBJ2-7	TGTGCCAGCAGTGATACTAGCGGGGGGGCGAAGAACGAGCAGTACTTC	CASSDTSGGAKNEQYF
many	TRBV29-1	NA	TRBJ1-1	TGCAGCGCCGTTCTGGCCGAGGGGAAAGCTTTCTTT	CSAVLAEGKAFF
few	TRBV6-5	NA	TRBJ1-2	TGTGCCAGCAGCCCCGGAGGGTCGGTCGGCGGCTACACCTTC	CASSPGGSVGGYTF
once	TRBV20-1	TRBD2	TRBJ2-2	TGCAGTGCTAGTAGACTAGCGGGGGTAAACACCGGGGAGCTGTTTTTT	CSASRLAGVNTGELFF
NA	TRBV15	NA	TRBJ1-2	TGTGCCACCAGCAGAGAAGTAGGGGTCGGTGGCTACACCTTC	CATSREVGVGGYTF
few	TRBV29-1	NA	TRBJ1-2	TGCAGCGTTGATAACGACCTCTCCGGCCGTGGCTACACCTTC	CSVDNDLSGRGYTF
many	TRBV5-1	NA	TRBJ2-3	TGCGCCAGCAGCTTCGTCGGGGCGCCTAGCACAGATACGCAGTATTTT	CASSFVGAPSTDTQYF
NA	TRBV12-3/TRBV12-4	TRBD2	TRBJ2-1	TGTGCCAGCAGGACTAGCGGTAGCTATTCCTACAATGAGCAGTTCTTC	CASRTSGSYSYNEQFF
NA	TRBV7-9	NA	TRBJ1-4	TGTGCCAGCAGCTTAGGGCAGACGGCAACTAATGAAAAACTGTTTTTT	CASSLGQTATNEKLFF
NA	TRBV30	NA	TRBJ1-4	TGTGCCTGGAAAGGGGCTGGGGCAGGGAAACTGTTTTTT	CAWKGAGAGKLFF
NA	TRBV30	TRBD1	TRBJ1-5	TGTGCCTGGAGTGCACAGGGCAGGGGGACCTATAGCAATCAGCCCCAGCATTTT	CAWSAQGRGTYSNQPQHF
few	TRBV5-4	TRBD1	TRBJ2-4	TGTGCCAGCAGCTCGCCTGGACAGGGGGCGGCCAAAAACATTCAGTACTTC	CASSSPGQGAAKNIQYF
NA	TRBV29-1	NA	TRBJ2-7	TGCAGCGTCCAACCAGGGGCAGGGAACGAGCAGTACTTC	CSVQPGAGNEQYF
many	TRBV7-2	TRBD1	TRBJ1-2	TGTGCCAGCAGCTTGGGGACAGCCACGTATGGCTACACCTTC	CASSLGTATYGYTF
NA	TRBV11-2	TRBD2	TRBJ2-2	TGTGCCAGCAAGCGGGGGGTTAGCACCGGGGAGCTGTTTTTT	CASKRGVSTGELFF
NA	TRBV29-1	NA	TRBJ1-2	TGCAGCGTTGAATCGTGGGGGTATGGCTACACCTTC	CSVESWGYGYTF
many	TRBV3-1	NA	TRBJ2-5	TGTGCCAGCAGCCTCGAGGGGGGGTATGAAGAGACCCAGTACTTC	CASSLEGGYEETQYF
few	TRBV7-9	NA	TRBJ1-6	TGTGCCAGCAGCTTAGATAACAGGCCAAATTCACCCCTCCACTTT	CASSLDNRPNSPLHF
few	TRBV12-5	NA	TRBJ2-3	TGTGCTAGTGCCCCTGGGGGGGCGGGAGATACGCAGTATTTT	CASAPGGAGDTQYF
NA	TRBV27	NA	TRBJ1-2	TGTGCCAGCAGTCCCTATCGGGGGGCGGATGGCTACACCTTC	CASSPYRGADGYTF
many	TRBV5-1	TRBD1	TRBJ2-6	TGCGCCAGCAGCTTCGACAGGGGGCGATCATCTGGGGCCAACGTCCTGACTTTC	CASSFDRGRSSGANVLTF
few	TRBV3-1	NA	TRBJ1-6	TGTGCCAGCAGCCAAGGAATAACAGGGTCCTATAATTCACCCCTCCACTTT	CASSQGITGSYNSPLHF
NA	TRBV6-2/TRBV6-3	TRBD2	TRBJ2-3	TGTGCCAGCAAGTCGGGGGGGGGCCGAACAGATACGCAGTATTTT	CASKSGGGRTDTQYF
NA	TRBV30	TRBD2	TRBJ2-3	TGTGCCTGGAGTGGGCTAGCGGGGGGTCGAAATACGCAGTATTTT	CAWSGLAGGRNTQYF
few	TRBV12-3/TRBV12-4	NA	TRBJ2-2	TGTGCCAGCAGAGACGCAAGGGTGAACACCGGGGAGCTGTTTTTT	CASRDARVNTGELFF
NA	TRBV7-9	NA	TRBJ2-3	TGTGCCAGCAGCTTAGTGGGGGAATCGGACACAGATACGCAGTATTTT	CASSLVGESDTDTQYF
NA	TRBV30	NA	TRBJ1-1	TGTGCCTGGAATCCACCTACAGTGGCGGGTACTGAAGCTTTGTTT	CAWNPPTVAGTEALF
many	TRBV9	TRBD2	TRBJ2-7	TGTGCCAGCCAAACTTTAGCGGGGGGCTCCTACGAGCAGTACTTC	CASQTLAGGSYEQYF
NA	TRBV19	NA	TRBJ2-6	TGTGCCAGCTGGGACCCTAGGGGTGGGGCCAACGTCCTGACTTTC	CASWDPRGGANVLTF
NA	TRBV15	NA	TRBJ2-1	TGTGCCACCAGCCCAGGGGCCTCCTACAATGAGCAGTTCTTC	CATSPGASYNEQFF
NA	TRBV12-3/TRBV12-4	NA	TRBJ1-1	TGTGCCAGCAGTTTCGGTAGTTCAGCTTTCTTT	CASSFGSSAFF
NA	TRBV7-2	NA	TRBJ1-1	TGTGCCAGCAGCTTAATGGAGGGCCGAGCTTTCTTT	CASSLMEGRAFF
NA	TRBV7-7	NA	TRBJ2-5	TGTGCTAGCAGCTTAGGTGTAGGGGGGCAAGAGACCCAGTACTTC	CASSLGVGGQETQYF
NA	TRBV29-1	NA	TRBJ2-2	TGCAGCGCGGAAGAAGGCGGGGAGCTGTTTTTT	CSAEEGGELFF
many	TRBV19	TRBD2	TRBJ2-5	TGTGCCAGTAGTATAGGGGGACTACAAGAGACCCAGTACTTC	CASSIGGLQETQYF